This entry lists 22 T cell receptor beta chains sequenced from one sample in a study of T cell responses to AZD1222 COVID-19 vaccine. Assay: immunoSEQ multiplex PCR; the TCRdb copy retains only in-frame clones and omits some. Of more than 150,000 clones in the sample, around 90% were seen once. The starting material was peripheral blood, obtained on day 0 of AZD1222 vaccination. The receptor set was obtained from an adult in good health.

The chain links TRBV29-1 to TRBJ2-1; 7 nucleotides align to TRBD1. The CDR3 has 12 amino acids. CDR1 and CDR2 from the germline V gene are SQVTM and ANQGSEA. J gave up 6 bases and V 4 bases, and 3 bases lay outside the gene matches. This CDR3 reads CSVVNRGNEQFF. DNA of the CDR3: TGCAGCGTTGTTAACAGGGGCAATGAGCAGTTCTTC.

The V gene is TRBV3-1 (or the pseudogene TRBV3-2), the J gene TRBJ2-3, with no clear D. V dropped 1 base and J dropped 6 bases, with 5 bases sitting between them. The germline gives CDR1 LGHDT, CDR2 YNNKEL (reference sequence). The CDR3 covers 12 residues. CDR3: CASSQVADTQYF. CDR3 bases: TGTGCCAGCAGCCAAGTTGCCGATACGCAGTATTTT.

The chain uses TRBV9 and TRBJ2-2, with TRBD2 identical over 9 bases. CDR1 SGDLS and CDR2 YYNGEE come from the germline V gene. V gave up 0 bases and J gave up 4 bases; unmatched junction bases: 1. This CDR3 has 15 amino acids. CDR3 DNA: TGTGCCAGCAGCGTAGGCGGGGGGGGCACCGGGGAGCTGTTTTTT. It yields the protein CASSVGGGGTGELFF.

The rearrangement links TRBV28 to TRBJ2-7, with 7 bases aligning to TRBD1. V trimming: 6 bases; J trimming: 0 bases; junction bases outside the gene matches: 8. The CDR3 is 15 residues long. The germline CDR1 and CDR2 sequences are MDHEN and SYDVKM. CDR3 bases: TGTGCCAGCAGCCTACCCGGGACAGCCTCCTACGAGCAGTACTTC. Translated, it gives CASSLPGTASYEQYF.

The chain is built from TRBV19 and TRBJ1-1; the D gene is possibly TRBD1 (5 bases). Trimming pared 6 bases from V and 0 bases from J, leaving 14 bases between. Germline loops: CDR1 LNHDA, CDR2 SQIVND (reference sequence). CDR3 size: 15 residues. CDR3 nucleotides: TGTGCCAGTAGCCGCGGCGGGGGGGTGAACACTGAAGCTTTCTTT. As protein: CASSRGGGVNTEAFF. The complete variable domain, with remaining parts taken from reference TRBV19 and TRBJ1-1, reads DGGITQSPKYLFRKEGQNVTLSCEQNLNHDAMYWYRQDPGQGLRLIYYSQIVNDFQKGDIAEGYSVSREKKESFPLTVTSAQKNPTAFYLCASSRGGGVNTEAFFGQGTRLTVV.

J is TRBJ1-2 and V is TRBV12-1; TRBD1, as called in the table, went unchecked against the DNA. TRBV12-1 is assigned pseudogene status. This CDR3 contains 14 residues. This CDR3 is CASSSRLGVGGYTF. CDR3 bases: TGTGCCAGCAGCTCCCGGCTAGGGGTTGGAGGCTACACCTTC.

The chain has TRBV12-3 or TRBV12-4 and TRBJ1-2; D is uncertain. The CDR3 is 12 amino acids. With 4 bases removed from V and 8 bases from J, the gap between germline ends came to 11 bases. CDR3 bases: TGTGCCAGCAGTTCCGGGCAGAGAGGCTACACCTTC. This sequence encodes CASSSGQRGYTF.

This clone has a handful of counts. The chain joins TRBV5-4 to TRBJ2-2; 8 bases fit TRBD2. CDR3 length: 15 amino acids. CDR1 and CDR2 (germline): SGHNT, YYREEE (reference sequence). Trimming removed 4 bases from V and 3 bases from J; junction bases left unmatched: 5. CDR3 residues: CASSRTGGDTGELFF. The DNA of the CDR3 is TGTGCCAGCAGCAGAACCGGGGGGGACACCGGGGAGCTGTTTTTT. Based on the CDR3 plus reference TRBV5-4 and TRBJ2-2, the full variable domain is ETGVTQSPTHLIKTRGQQVTLRCSSQSGHNTVSWYQQALGQGPQFIFQYYREEENGRGNFPPRFSGLQFPNYSSELNVNALELDDSALYLCASSRTGGDTGELFFGEGSRLTVL.

This rearrangement joins TRBV7-3 to TRBJ2-7; 10 positions match TRBD1. Trimming took 8 bases from V and 5 from J; bases not matched to a gene: 9. Germline CDR1 is SGHTA and CDR2 is FQGTGA. The CDR3 loop spans 14 amino acids. CDR3 DNA: TGTGCCAGCCTGTCCGGGACAGGGGTCCACGAGCAGTACTTC. Residues: CASLSGTGVHEQYF.

The chain recombines TRBV10-3 with TRBJ2-7; the D is unclear. CDR1 ENHRY and CDR2 SYGVKD come from the germline V gene. The ends were cut back, 4 bases at V and 3 bases at J, with 10 bases in the middle. CDR3 size: 13 residues. The CDR3 nucleotides are TGTGCCATCAGTGTTAAGGCCGACTACGAGCAGTACTTC. This gives the protein CAISVKADYEQYF.

The chain recombines TRBV5-5 with TRBJ1-4, with TRBD1 as a possible D gene (6 bases). The CDR3 is made up of 16 amino acids. V was clipped by 1 base and J by 0 bases, with 10 bases between them. Germline V CDR1 and CDR2: SGHKS, YYEKEE (reference sequence). The CDR3 nucleotides are TGTGCCAGCAGCTTGCGACAGGAAGCAACTAATGAAAAACTGTTTTTT. It yields the protein CASSLRQEATNEKLFF.

The chain's CDR3 is CASSFGRDYLPPEQFF. The DNA for the CDR3 is TGTGCCAGCAGTTTTGGACGGGACTACCTTCCTCCGGAGCAGTTCTTC. The gene calls are TRBV11-2 and TRBJ2-1, with TRBD2 identical over 7 bases. The V gene's germline CDR1 is SGHAT and CDR2 FQNNGV. V was clipped by 6 bases and J by 10 bases; unmatched bases: 18. CDR3 length: 16 residues.

This clone was recorded once. The rearrangement joins TRBV9 to TRBJ2-1; 13 nucleotides agree with TRBD2. Germline-derived CDR1 and CDR2 are SGDLS and YYNGEE. The length of the CDR3 is 17 residues. The V and J ends lost 0 bases and 8 bases, in that order; junction bases with no gene match: 8. CDR3 sequence: CASSVDGLAGVVDEQFF. DNA of the CDR3: TGTGCCAGCAGCGTAGATGGACTAGCGGGAGTCGTCGATGAGCAGTTCTTC.

V and J are TRBV6-1 and TRBJ2-7; 10 bases fit TRBD2. CDR3 length: 15 residues. Germline V gene lookup returns CDR1 MNHNS and CDR2 SASEGT. Trimming cost V 2 bases and J 3 bases; bases outside gene matches: 4. The CDR3 nucleotides read TGTGCCAGCAGTGAATCATCTAGCGGGAGCTACGAGCAGTACTTC. Protein sequence: CASSESSSGSYEQYF.

The V call is TRBV5-1, the J call TRBJ2-5; the match to TRBD1 covers 10 bases. CDR3 length equals 18 residues. The junction had 11 bases not matched to a gene; V was cut back by 1 base and J by 2 bases. The germline V gene encodes CDR1 SGHRS and CDR2 YFSETQ. The CDR3 coding sequence is TGCGCCAGCAGCTTGTTGGGGGCGGGACAGGGGATTCAAGAGACCCAGTACTTC. Translated: CASSLLGAGQGIQETQYF.

This sequence joins TRBV7-9 and TRBJ1-4; a weak D match, TRBD1 (5 bases). This CDR3 has 14 amino acids. Germline CDR1 is SEHNR and CDR2 is FQNEAQ (reference sequence). With 8 bases removed from V and 5 bases from J, the gap between germline ends came to 15 bases. This chain's CDR3 is CASDPLGGNEKLFF. Written as DNA, the CDR3 is TGTGCCAGCGACCCTTTGGGGGGGAATGAAAAACTGTTTTTT. The whole variable domain, filled in from reference TRBV7-9 and TRBJ1-4, reads DTGVSQNPRHKITKRGQNVTFRCDPISEHNRLYWYRQTLGQGPEFLTYFQNEAQLEKSRLLSDRFSAERPKGSFSTLEIQRTEQGDSAMYLCASDPLGGNEKLFFGSGTQLSVL.

The chain has TRBV27 and TRBJ1-2; no firm D call. The CDR3 runs to 15 residues. Trimming took 0 bases from V and 4 from J, leaving 12 bases between them. The germline V gene encodes CDR1 MNHEY and CDR2 SMNVEV (reference sequence). CDR3 protein: CASSLSTALSYGYTF. CDR3 bases: TGTGCCAGCAGTTTATCTACAGCCCTCAGCTATGGCTACACCTTC.

The chain joins TRBV6-4 to TRBJ1-1; TRBD1 might be the D (6 bases). Germline CDR1 MRHNA, CDR2 SNTAGT. This CDR3 has 13 amino acids. V was shortened by 6 bases and J by 1 base, with 9 bases between the two germline ends. CDR3 region: CASSQGWNTEAFF. The CDR3 DNA is TGTGCCAGCAGCCAGGGGTGGAACACTGAAGCTTTCTTT.

This rearrangement joins TRBV12-5 to TRBJ1-5; 7 bases map to TRBD1. This CDR3 spans 14 amino acids. CDR1 and CDR2 (germline): LGHNT, FRNRAP. The V segment lost 7 bases and the J segment 5 bases; nucleotides outside the gene matches: 8. DNA for the CDR3: TGTGCTAGTGCCATAGGCGGGACAGATCAGCCCCAGCATTTT. Residues: CASAIGGTDQPQHF.

The CDR3 DNA is TGTGCCACCAGTGCGAGGGACACCGGGGAGCTGTTTTTT. Amino acids: CATSARDTGELFF. This chain joins TRBV24-1 and TRBJ2-2, with TRBD2 as a possible D gene (5 bases). V dropped 5 bases and J dropped 3 bases, with 6 bases sitting between them. Germline V gene data show CDR1 as KGHDR and CDR2 as SFDVKD. CDR3 length equals 13 residues.

The chain combines TRBV6-4 with TRBJ1-5; D possibly corresponds to TRBD1 (5 bases). Germline V CDR1 and CDR2: MRHNA, SNTAGT. Trimming shortened V by 4 bases and J by 8 bases, and 12 bases separated the two germline ends. CDR3 length: 13 amino acids. The CDR3 is CASSVFLGEPQHF. DNA of the CDR3: TGTGCCAGCAGTGTGTTCTTAGGGGAGCCCCAGCATTTT.

The CDR3 nucleotides are TGTGCCAGCAGTTTCCACAGGGCTGAAGCTTTCTTT. Amino acids: CASSFHRAEAFF. This sequence joins TRBV12-3 or TRBV12-4 and TRBJ1-1, with D possibly matching TRBD1 (6 bases). Trimming left V 3 bases short and J 6 bases short, with 8 bases between. The CDR3 spans 12 residues.